The 13 T cell receptor beta chains below were found in one sample sequenced in a study of healthy donors' naive CD4 and CD8 T cells. TCR libraries were built from roughly 0.5 ug of total RNA by linear amplification. TCRdb used MiXCR to reprocess the reads, holding one entry per CDR3 protein. The sample shows 150,000 to 200,000 distinct CDR3 sequences, over 60% of them seen only once. Sequencing input: naive CD4+ and CD8+ T cells sorted from blood, pooled from several donors. Every receptor here comes from a pool of human donors in good health; the sample pools cells from several healthy donors.

The genes are TRBV6-5 and TRBJ2-7; D gene unclear. V was trimmed by 5 bases and J by 5 bases, leaving 16 bases between them. CDR3 length: 14 amino acids. CDR1 and CDR2 (germline): MNHEY, SVGAGI. CDR3 DNA sequence: TGTGCCAGCAGTCCTCCCGTGGGGTCCCACGAGCAGTACTTC. It is translated as CASSPPVGSHEQYF.

The chain couples TRBV30 to TRBJ2-4, with D possibly being TRBD1 (6 bases). Trimming removed 2 bases from V and 0 bases from J, with 11 bases in between. This CDR3 comprises 15 residues. Looked up from germline, CDR1 is GTSNPN and CDR2 is SVGIG (reference sequence). DNA for the CDR3: TGTGCCTGGAGTCGGGACAATGTAGCCAAAAACATTCAGTACTTC. This gives the protein CAWSRDNVAKNIQYF.

The V and J genes are TRBV6-5 and TRBJ2-1, with D possibly TRBD1 on 5 matching bases. CDR3 length: 16 residues. The germline V gene has CDR1 MNHEY and CDR2 SVGAGI. Trimming removed 2 bases at V and 5 bases at J, with 16 bases between. The CDR3 nucleotides read TGTGCCAGCAGTTACAAGAGCTGGGGCCCCAACAATGAGCAGTTCTTC. Protein: CASSYKSWGPNNEQFF.

V gene TRBV6-5 combines with J gene TRBJ2-1; 8 bases are shared with TRBD2. The CDR3 has 16 residues. Germline CDR1 is MNHEY and CDR2 is SVGAGI. Germline trimming cut 3 bases from V and 6 bases from J; bases unmatched to any gene: 10. The CDR3 DNA reads TGTGCCAGCAGTTATCAGGCGGGGGGACATAGCAATGAGCAGTTCTTC. It translates to CASSYQAGGHSNEQFF.

The chain couples TRBV6-2 or TRBV6-3 to TRBJ1-5; perhaps TRBD1 as D (5 bases). V was trimmed by 4 bases and J by 2 bases, leaving 12 bases between them. The CDR3 has 15 amino acids. The germline V gene has CDR1 MNHEY and CDR2 SVGEGT. The CDR3 DNA reads TGTGCCAGCAGTTTCCAGGGCATTGGCAATCAGCCCCAGCATTTT. It codes for CASSFQGIGNQPQHF.

The chain links TRBV6-6 to TRBJ2-2; perhaps TRBD1 as D (5 bases). V was shortened by 4 bases and J by 0 bases, with 12 bases between the two germline ends. Per the germline V gene, CDR1 is MNHNY and CDR2 is SVGAGI (reference sequence). CDR3 length: 16 residues. As DNA, the CDR3 is TGTGCCAGCAGTTTCAGGGTCATCGCGAACACCGGGGAGCTGTTTTTT. Protein product: CASSFRVIANTGELFF.

V usage is TRBV18 and J usage is TRBJ1-5, with 9 bases fitting TRBD1. CDR3 length: 14 residues. Germline-derived CDR1 and CDR2 are KGHSH and LQKENI. J gave up 5 bases and V 2 bases, and 1 base lay outside the gene matches. The CDR3 loop reads CASSPRDRDQPQHF. The CDR3, as DNA: TGTGCCAGCTCACCAAGGGACAGGGATCAGCCCCAGCATTTT.

The chain employs TRBV6-5 and TRBJ1-1; no firm D call. Germline V gene sequence: CDR1 MNHEY, CDR2 SVGAGI. The length of the CDR3 is 10 residues. The ends were cut back, 7 bases at V and 6 bases at J, with 6 bases in the middle. The CDR3 region has the DNA TGTGCCAGCAAAGGCTCTGAAGCTTTCTTT. Translation gives CASKGSEAFF.

The chain carries TRBV27 and TRBJ2-7; perhaps TRBD2 as D (5 bases). Trimming removed 3 bases at V and 3 bases at J, with 21 bases between. The CDR3 contains 17 residues. The germline CDR1 and CDR2 sequences are MNHEY and SMNVEV (reference sequence). The CDR3 DNA is TGTGCCAGCAGTTTGTCCGGTAGAGGGTACCATCACTACGAGCAGTACGTC. It yields the protein CASSLSGRGYHHYEQYV.

This clonotype was seen only a few times. The rearrangement joins TRBV19 to TRBJ2-7; TRBD2 matches at 11 bases. This CDR3 contains 15 residues. Per the germline V gene, CDR1 is LNHDA and CDR2 is SQIVND (reference sequence). The J segment lost 7 bases and the V segment lost 5 bases, leaving 10 bases of the junction unmatched. In DNA form, the CDR3 reads TGTGCCAGTAGTCTTACTAGCGGGAGAGTTAATGAGCAGTACTTC. This encodes CASSLTSGRVNEQYF.

This clonotype was recorded once. This chain joins TRBV25-1 and TRBJ2-7; D unresolved. The CDR3 consists of 14 residues. The V and J ends lost 0 bases and 2 bases respectively, with 8 bases between them. CDR1 is MGHDK and CDR2 is SYGVNS in the germline V gene. CDR3 loop: CASSEYPGPYEQYF. For the CDR3, the DNA is TGTGCCAGCAGTGAATATCCAGGCCCCTACGAGCAGTACTTC.

Only a few counts were recorded for this clonotype. The chain uses TRBV5-1 and TRBJ1-2, with 7 bases identical to TRBD1. Trimming cost V 3 bases and J 4 bases; bases outside gene matches: 3. The CDR3 is made up of 13 amino acids. Looked up from germline, CDR1 is SGHRS and CDR2 is YFSETQ. The CDR3 reads CASSSRDSYGYTF. DNA for the CDR3: TGCGCCAGCAGCTCACGGGACAGCTATGGCTACACCTTC.

The table lists this clonotype with a count of one. The chain links TRBV7-8 to TRBJ2-1; TRBD1 matches 9 bases. The CDR3 extends over 15 amino acids. The germline V gene encodes CDR1 SGHVS and CDR2 FQNEAQ. V lost 8 bases to trimming and J lost 7 bases; unmatched junction nucleotides: 12. CDR3: CASDLSGTGRNEQFF. Written as DNA, the CDR3 is TGTGCCAGCGATCTATCCGGGACAGGGAGGAATGAGCAGTTCTTC.